The 9 T cell receptor beta chains below all came from one sample that was sequenced in a study of tumor and adjacent non-tumor tissue in lung cancer. TCRbeta libraries were built with three rounds of nested PCR, modified from ARM-PCR. TCRdb reprocessed the multiplex PCR reads via MiXCR and lists one record per CDR3 protein. The sample carries about 110,000 distinct CDR3 sequences, roughly 77% recorded once. This sample's RNA came from whole unsorted tissue. The sequencing input was lung tumor tissue. These receptors were collected from an older woman with non-small cell lung cancer.

This clonotype was picked up one time. An end of the junction differs from the germline gene, which may be a read error. The gene calls are TRBV6-6 and TRBJ2-6; TRBD1 is a possible D gene (5 bases). The CDR3 runs 15 residues. CDR1 is MNHNY, CDR2 SVGAGI, per germline (reference sequence). The CDR3 reads CVSNYDSSGTNVLTF. The CDR3 nucleotides read TGTGTCAGCAATTACGACAGCTCTGGGACCAACGTCCTGACTTTC.

As concerns this clonotype: The junction shows a germline mismatch at one end, possibly a read error. The CDR3 DNA follows: TGTGCCAGCGGCTTGACGGAATCCGGGGAGCTGTTTTTT. This sequence encodes CASGLTESGELFF. V is TRBV5-1 and J is TRBJ2-2; tentatively, D is TRBD2 (5 bases). The CDR3 covers 13 residues. Germline CDR1 and CDR2: SGHRS and YFSETQ.

This CDR3 is CSVKGSWDEQFF. CDR3 bases: TGCAGTGTCAAGGGGAGTTGGGATGAGCAGTTCTTC. This chain uses TRBV20-1 with TRBJ2-1; the D call may be TRBD1 or TRBD2 (5 bases each). V was shortened by 7 bases and J by 8 bases, with 15 bases between the two germline ends. Germline V gives CDR1 DFQATT, CDR2 SNEGSKA (reference sequence). The CDR3 runs 12 residues.

Details on this clonotype: Being one base from a much bigger clone, this may be a read error. DNA for the CDR3: TGTGCCAGCAGCTTAAACATGTACACTGAAGCTTTCTTT. Its translation: CASSLNMYTEAFF. This rearrangement joins TRBV7-3 to TRBJ1-1; D not resolved. Germline assignment: CDR1 SGHTA and CDR2 FQGTGA. The CDR3 length is 13 residues. V was trimmed by 1 base and J by 3 bases, leaving 6 bases between them.

This chain links TRBV5-1 with TRBJ2-3, with a weak D call TRBD2 (6 bases). Germline CDR1 reads SGHRS; CDR2 reads YFSETQ. CDR3 size: 17 residues. V lost 4 bases, J lost 5 bases, and 23 bases lay in between. The CDR3 region has the DNA TGCGCCAGCAGCCCCGCGGGGACGGGCCCAGGGAGAGATACGCAGTATTTT. Translation: CASSPAGTGPGRDTQYF.

Comment on this clonotype: No conserved phenylalanine or tryptophan is present at the end of the CDR3, so a read error is the likely explanation. The chain is built from TRBV12-3 or TRBV12-4 and TRBJ1-2, with 7 bases matching TRBD1. This CDR3 spans 15 amino acids. The DNA of the CDR3 is TGTGACAGCAGTTCCGGGACAGTTGGGGGCTATGACTACACCATC. Translated: CDSSSGTVGGYDYTI.

With regard to this clonotype: The missing conserved phenylalanine or tryptophan at the end of this CDR3 makes a read error likely. The DNA is left out, because the CDR3 cannot be placed on it with certainty; the CDR3 is given as TCRdb lists it. The CDR3 loop reads CAGRRGGLNTEASL. The V and J genes are TRBV6-5 and TRBJ1-1; the D call of TRBD1 is as the table states it, not checked on the DNA. CDR1 is MNHEY and CDR2 is SVGAGI in the germline V gene. The CDR3 totals 14 residues, both ends included.

Of note for this clonotype: A clone one base away is much larger, so this may be a read error. The J gene is TRBJ2-7, the V gene TRBV20-1; TRBD1 aligns across 10 bases. The germline gives CDR1 DFQATT, CDR2 SNEGSKA (reference sequence). The V gene end was trimmed by 7 bases and the J gene end by 5 bases; junction bases not matched to a gene: 14. This CDR3 contains 15 residues. The CDR3 spells CSVPGRRTGGNEQYF. The CDR3 DNA reads TGCAGTGTCCCCGGGAGGAGGACAGGGGGAAACGAGCAGTACTTC.

This clonotype has only a few counts. With a much larger clone just one base away, this may be a read error. The chain recombines TRBV29-1 with TRBJ1-5; 8 nucleotides line up with TRBD1. Germline-derived CDR1 and CDR2 are SQVTM and ANQGSEA. The CDR3 is 13 amino acids. CDR3 coding DNA: TGCAGCGCGGAGACAGGGGTCAATCGGCCCCAGCATTTT. The encoded protein is CSAETGVNRPQHF.